This is a list of T cell receptor beta chains from one sample in a study of shared clonotypes between healthy human individuals. The table came from immunoSEQ multiplex PCR; TCRdb's copy has only in-frame clones and leaves some out. The table lists around 2,100,000 clones, about 94% of them singletons. Sequenced sample: naive CD8+ T cells sorted from blood. These receptors all come from a man younger than 35 in good health. The CDR3 runs from the conserved cysteine through the conserved F or W. D genes are given only for firm matches. Size tells how often a clone was seen (once, few, many) or the class of an expanded clone, and some rows leave it out.

abundance: NA; v_gene: TRBV7-9; d_gene: TRBD2; j_gene: TRBJ2-3; CDR3nt: TGTGCCAGCAGCTTAGTAGCCGGGGGGGCTTTCACAGATACGCAGTATTTT; CDR3aa: CASSLVAGGAFTDTQYF
abundance: NA; v_gene: TRBV13; d_gene: NA; j_gene: TRBJ1-2; CDR3nt: TGTGCCAGCAGCTTAACTCTCTATGGCTACACCTTC; CDR3aa: CASSLTLYGYTF
abundance: NA; v_gene: TRBV7-6; d_gene: TRBD2; j_gene: TRBJ2-1; CDR3nt: TGTGCCAGCAGCTTGGAGCGGGAATTCTACAATGAGCAGTTCTTC; CDR3aa: CASSLEREFYNEQFF
abundance: NA; v_gene: TRBV5-4; d_gene: NA; j_gene: TRBJ2-5; CDR3nt: TGTGCCAGCAGCTTTTCTTGGACCACCCCGCTAGAGACCCAGTACTTC; CDR3aa: CASSFSWTTPLETQYF
abundance: NA; v_gene: TRBV6-5; d_gene: NA; j_gene: TRBJ2-7; CDR3nt: TGTGCCAGCAGCCCCCCCGGGACCTACGAGCAGTACTTC; CDR3aa: CASSPPGTYEQYF
abundance: once; v_gene: TRBV29-1; d_gene: NA; j_gene: TRBJ1-1; CDR3nt: TGCAGCGTTGAAGATCTTCCGGAGCTAAACACTGAAGCTTTCTTT; CDR3aa: CSVEDLPELNTEAFF
abundance: NA; v_gene: TRBV5-5; d_gene: NA; j_gene: TRBJ2-7; CDR3nt: TGTGCCAGCAGCTTGGTTCCGGGTGACGAGCAGTACTTC; CDR3aa: CASSLVPGDEQYF
abundance: NA; v_gene: TRBV6-1; d_gene: NA; j_gene: TRBJ1-1; CDR3nt: TGTGCCAGCAGTCCCTGGTTGCACACTGAAGCTTTCTTT; CDR3aa: CASSPWLHTEAFF
abundance: once; v_gene: TRBV13; d_gene: TRBD1; j_gene: TRBJ2-7; CDR3nt: TGTGCCAGCAGCGCCCGGACAGGGGCTACCTACGAGCAGTACTTC; CDR3aa: CASSARTGATYEQYF
abundance: NA; v_gene: TRBV2; d_gene: NA; j_gene: TRBJ2-7; CDR3nt: TGTGCCAGCAGTGAAGATTTCTACGAGCAGTACTTC; CDR3aa: CASSEDFYEQYF
abundance: few; v_gene: TRBV13; d_gene: NA; j_gene: TRBJ1-1; CDR3nt: TGTGCCAGCAGCTTAGTGTACACTGAAGCTTTCTTT; CDR3aa: CASSLVYTEAFF
abundance: NA; v_gene: TRBV14; d_gene: NA; j_gene: TRBJ2-2; CDR3nt: TGTGCCAGCAGCCAAATGGGAGGTGCCGGGGAGCTGTTTTTT; CDR3aa: CASSQMGGAGELFF
abundance: NA; v_gene: TRBV4-1; d_gene: NA; j_gene: TRBJ2-7; CDR3nt: TGCGCCAGCAGCCGGGGGGGCGCCTCCTACGAGCAGTACTTC; CDR3aa: CASSRGGASYEQYF